This T cell receptor (beta chain) was profiled in a study of technical replicates of blood from a handful of donors. CDR1 and CDR2 from the germline V gene are ENHRY and SYGVKD. The CDR3 contains 14 residues. V was clipped by 3 bases and J by 3 bases, with 10 bases between them. The repertoire was sequenced with immunoSEQ multiplex PCR; TCRdb's copy has only in-frame clones and lacks some. The sample has about 82,000 clones, approximately 96% seen once. Specimen: T cells isolated from PBMCs. The TCR sequence derives from a human donor in good health. The chain uses TRBV10-3 and TRBJ2-3, with a possible D match to TRBD2 (6 bases). CDR3: CAISDLAGTDTQYF. The CDR3 DNA follows: TGTGCCATCAGTGACTTGGCGGGAACAGATACGCAGTATTTT.